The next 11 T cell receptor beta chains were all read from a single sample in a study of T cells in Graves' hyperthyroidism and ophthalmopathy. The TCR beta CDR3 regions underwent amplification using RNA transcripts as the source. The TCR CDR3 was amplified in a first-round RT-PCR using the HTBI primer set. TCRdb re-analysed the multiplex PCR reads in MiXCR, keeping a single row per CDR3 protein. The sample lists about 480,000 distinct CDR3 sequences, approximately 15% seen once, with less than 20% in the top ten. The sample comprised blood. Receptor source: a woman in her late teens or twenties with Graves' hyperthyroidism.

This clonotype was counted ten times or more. This chain's CDR3 is CASRDGMAATNEKLFF. The CDR3 DNA reads TGTGCCAGCAGGGACGGGATGGCTGCAACTAATGAAAAACTGTTTTTT. The genes are TRBV27 and TRBJ1-4; no clear D. Germline V gives CDR1 MNHEY, CDR2 SMNVEV (reference sequence). Trimming stripped 6 bases from V and 0 bases from J, with 14 bases between. The CDR3 sequence is 16 residues long.

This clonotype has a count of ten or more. The CDR3 is CASSQLEGWYGYTF. The CDR3 DNA reads TGTGCCAGCAGCCAATTGGAGGGATGGTATGGCTACACCTTC. The chain is built from TRBV3-1 and TRBJ1-2; D gene unclear. The V end lost 2 bases, the J end lost 5 bases, and 12 bases lay between the germline ends. The CDR3 totals 14 residues. Germline CDR1 and CDR2: LGHDT and YNNKEL (reference sequence).

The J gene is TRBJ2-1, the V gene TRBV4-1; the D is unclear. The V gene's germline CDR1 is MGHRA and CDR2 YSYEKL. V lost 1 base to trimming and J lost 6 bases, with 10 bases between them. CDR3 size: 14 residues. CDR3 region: CASSQGYAGNEQFF. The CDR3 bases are TGCGCCAGCAGCCAAGGGTATGCAGGCAATGAGCAGTTCTTC.

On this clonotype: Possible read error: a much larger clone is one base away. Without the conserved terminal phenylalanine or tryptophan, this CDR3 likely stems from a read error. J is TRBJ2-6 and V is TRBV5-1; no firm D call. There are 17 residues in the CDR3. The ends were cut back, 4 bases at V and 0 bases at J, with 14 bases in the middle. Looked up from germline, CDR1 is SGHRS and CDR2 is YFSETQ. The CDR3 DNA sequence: TGCGCCAGCAGCCCCGAGTACCAGCGCTCTGGGGCCAACGTCCTGACTCTC. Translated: CASSPEYQRSGANVLTL.

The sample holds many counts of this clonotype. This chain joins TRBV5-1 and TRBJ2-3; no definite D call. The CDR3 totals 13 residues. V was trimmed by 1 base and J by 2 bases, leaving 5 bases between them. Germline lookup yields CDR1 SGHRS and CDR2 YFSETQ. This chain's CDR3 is CASSLYNTDTQYF. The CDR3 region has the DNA TGCGCCAGCAGCTTGTACAACACAGATACGCAGTATTTT.

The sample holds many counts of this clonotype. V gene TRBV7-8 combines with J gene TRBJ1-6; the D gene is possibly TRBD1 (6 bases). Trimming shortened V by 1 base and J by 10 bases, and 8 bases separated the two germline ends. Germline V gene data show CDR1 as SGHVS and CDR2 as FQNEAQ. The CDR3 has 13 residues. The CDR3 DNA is TGTGCCAGCAGCTTAGGGGGGGGCTCACCCCTCCACTTT. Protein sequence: CASSLGGGSPLHF.

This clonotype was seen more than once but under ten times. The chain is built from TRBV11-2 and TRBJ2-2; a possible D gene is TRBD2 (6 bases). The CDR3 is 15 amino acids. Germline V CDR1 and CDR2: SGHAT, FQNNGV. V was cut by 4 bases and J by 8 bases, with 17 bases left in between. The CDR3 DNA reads TGTGCCAGCAGCTCACTCCGGGACTCAAAGGGGGAGCTGTTTTTT. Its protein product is CASSSLRDSKGELFF.

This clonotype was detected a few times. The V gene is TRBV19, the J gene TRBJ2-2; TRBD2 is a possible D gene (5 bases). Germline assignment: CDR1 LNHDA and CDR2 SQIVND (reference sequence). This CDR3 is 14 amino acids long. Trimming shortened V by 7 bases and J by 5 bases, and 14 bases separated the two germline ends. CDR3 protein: CASKEEVWTGELFF. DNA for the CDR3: TGTGCCAGTAAGGAGGAGGTTTGGACCGGGGAGCTGTTTTTT.

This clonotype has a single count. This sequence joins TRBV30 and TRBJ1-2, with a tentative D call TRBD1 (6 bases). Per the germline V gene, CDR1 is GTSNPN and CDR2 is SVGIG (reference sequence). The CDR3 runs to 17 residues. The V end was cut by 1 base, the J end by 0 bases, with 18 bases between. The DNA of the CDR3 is TGTGCCTGGAGTGGCCCTCGGGCAGGGGCTACTAACTATGGCTACACCTTC. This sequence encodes CAWSGPRAGATNYGYTF.

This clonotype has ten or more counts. Here the CDR3 reads CASSLRLYEQFF. The CDR3 DNA sequence: TGTGCCAGCAGCTTGAGGTTATATGAGCAGTTCTTC. V and J are TRBV5-6 and TRBJ2-1; D is ambiguous. Deletions cut 1 base from V and 8 bases from J, with 7 bases between. The germline V gene has CDR1 SGHDT and CDR2 YYEEEE. CDR3 length: 12 residues.

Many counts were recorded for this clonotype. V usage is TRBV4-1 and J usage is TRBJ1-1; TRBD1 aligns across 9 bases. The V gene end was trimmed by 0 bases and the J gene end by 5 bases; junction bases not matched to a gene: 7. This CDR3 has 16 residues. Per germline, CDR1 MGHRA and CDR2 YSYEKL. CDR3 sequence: CASSQDLGQGMTEAFF. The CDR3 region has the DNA TGCGCCAGCAGCCAAGATTTGGGACAGGGAATGACTGAAGCTTTCTTT.